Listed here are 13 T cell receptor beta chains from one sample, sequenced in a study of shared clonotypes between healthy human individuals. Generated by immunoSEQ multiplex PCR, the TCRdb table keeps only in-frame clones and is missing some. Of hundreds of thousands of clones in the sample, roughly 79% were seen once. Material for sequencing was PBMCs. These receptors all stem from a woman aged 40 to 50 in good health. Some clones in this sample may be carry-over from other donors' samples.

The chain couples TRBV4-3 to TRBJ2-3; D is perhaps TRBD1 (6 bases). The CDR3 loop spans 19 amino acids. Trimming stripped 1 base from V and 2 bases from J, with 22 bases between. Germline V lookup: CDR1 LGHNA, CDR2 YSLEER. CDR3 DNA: TGCGCCAGCAGCCAAGGCCCCAGTGGGGCAGGGGCCCTCACAGATACGCAGTATTTT. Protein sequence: CASSQGPSGAGALTDTQYF.

CDR3 sequence reads: CASSLVSAGNTIYF. CDR3 DNA sequence: TGTGCCAGCAGCTTAGTCAGTGCTGGAAACACCATATATTTT. This rearrangement joins TRBV7-2 to TRBJ1-3; D gene ambiguous. This CDR3 spans 14 amino acids. V lost 1 base, J lost 2 bases, and 6 bases lay in between. Germline loops: CDR1 SGHTA, CDR2 FQGNSA.

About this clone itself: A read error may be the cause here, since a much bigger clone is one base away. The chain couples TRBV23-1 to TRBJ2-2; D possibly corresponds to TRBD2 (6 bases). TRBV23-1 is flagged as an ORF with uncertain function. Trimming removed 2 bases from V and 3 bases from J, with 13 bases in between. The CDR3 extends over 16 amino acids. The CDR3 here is CASSQIAALDTGELFF. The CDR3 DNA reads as TGCGCCAGCAGTCAAATAGCGGCCCTGGACACCGGGGAGCTGTTTTTT.

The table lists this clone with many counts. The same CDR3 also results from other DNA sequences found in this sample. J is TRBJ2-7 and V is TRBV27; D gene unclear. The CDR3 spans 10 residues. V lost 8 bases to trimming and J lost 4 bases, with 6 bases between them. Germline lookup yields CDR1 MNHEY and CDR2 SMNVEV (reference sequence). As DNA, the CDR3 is TGTGCCAGCGGGGATTACGAGCAGTACTTC. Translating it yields CASGDYEQYF.

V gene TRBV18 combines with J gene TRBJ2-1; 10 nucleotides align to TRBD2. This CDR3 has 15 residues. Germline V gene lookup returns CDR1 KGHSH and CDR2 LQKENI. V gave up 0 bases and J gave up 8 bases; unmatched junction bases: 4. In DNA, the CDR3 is TGTGCCAGCTCACCACCGGCTAGCGGGAGCTATGAGCAGTTCTTC. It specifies CASSPPASGSYEQFF.

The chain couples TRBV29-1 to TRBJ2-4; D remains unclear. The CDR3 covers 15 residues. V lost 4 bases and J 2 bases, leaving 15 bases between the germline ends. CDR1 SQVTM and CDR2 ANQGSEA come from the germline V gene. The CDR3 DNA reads TGCAGCGTTGCGGGCTCCTTAGGGCCCAAAAACATTCAGTACTTC. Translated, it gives CSVAGSLGPKNIQYF.

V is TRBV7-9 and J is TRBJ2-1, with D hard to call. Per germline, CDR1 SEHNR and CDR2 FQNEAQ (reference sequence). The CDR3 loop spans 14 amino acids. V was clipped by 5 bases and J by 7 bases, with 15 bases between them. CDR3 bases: TGTGCCAGCAGCCCAAGAGGCGAAAAGAATGAGCAGTTCTTC. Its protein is CASSPRGEKNEQFF.

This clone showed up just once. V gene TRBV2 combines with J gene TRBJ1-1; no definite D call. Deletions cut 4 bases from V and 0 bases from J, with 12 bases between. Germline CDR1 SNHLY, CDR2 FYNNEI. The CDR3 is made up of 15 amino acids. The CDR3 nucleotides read TGTGCCAGCAGTGTGGAGGCCAGAATGAACACTGAAGCTTTCTTT. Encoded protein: CASSVEARMNTEAFF.

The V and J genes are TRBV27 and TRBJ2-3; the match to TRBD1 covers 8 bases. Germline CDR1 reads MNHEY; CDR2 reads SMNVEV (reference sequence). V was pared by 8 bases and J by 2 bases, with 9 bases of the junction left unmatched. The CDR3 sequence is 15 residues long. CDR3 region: CASGLGDRITDTQYF. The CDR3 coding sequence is TGTGCCAGCGGCCTAGGGGACAGGATCACAGATACGCAGTATTTT.

CDR3 amino acids: CASSREGGGPYEQYF. CDR3 in DNA: TGTGCCAGCAGCCGTGAGGGGGGAGGCCCCTACGAGCAGTACTTC. This chain joins TRBV11-2 and TRBJ2-7; D assignment may be TRBD1 or TRBD2 (6 bases each). V was pared by 5 bases and J by 2 bases, with 16 bases between. The CDR3 contains 15 residues. Germline loops: CDR1 SGHAT, CDR2 FQNNGV. The whole variable domain, remainder taken from reference TRBV11-2 and TRBJ2-7, is EAGVAQSPRYKIIEKRQSVAFWCNPISGHATLYWYQQILGQGPKLLIQFQNNGVVDDSQLPKDRFSAERLKGVDSTLKIQPAKLEDSAVYLCASSREGGGPYEQYFGPGTRLTVT.

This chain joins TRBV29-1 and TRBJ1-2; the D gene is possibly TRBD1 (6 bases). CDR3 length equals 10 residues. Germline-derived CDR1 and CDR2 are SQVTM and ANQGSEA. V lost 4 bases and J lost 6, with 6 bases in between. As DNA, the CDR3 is TGCAGCGTTGGGACAGATGGCTACACCTTC. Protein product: CSVGTDGYTF.

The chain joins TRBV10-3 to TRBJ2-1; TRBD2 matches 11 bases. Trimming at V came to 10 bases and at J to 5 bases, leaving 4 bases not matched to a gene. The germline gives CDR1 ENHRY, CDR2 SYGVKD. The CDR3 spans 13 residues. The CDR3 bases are TGTGCCACCCTAGCGGGAGGAGACAATGAGCAGTTCTTC. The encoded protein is CATLAGGDNEQFF.

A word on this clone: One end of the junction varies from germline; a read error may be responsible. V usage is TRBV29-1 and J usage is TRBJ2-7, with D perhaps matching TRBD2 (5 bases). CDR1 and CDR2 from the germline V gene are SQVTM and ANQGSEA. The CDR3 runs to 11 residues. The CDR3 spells CSIETNYEQYF. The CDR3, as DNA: TGCAGCATTGAGACTAATTACGAGCAGTACTTC.